This TCR beta chain was documented in a study of T cells in Graves' hyperthyroidism and ophthalmopathy. Under 3 months was the duration of disease in ophthalmopathy patients, who also had a Clinical Activity Score of at least 3 and a NOSPECS grade of at least 4. Diagnoses were made from clinical symptoms, serum measures (thyroxine and TRAb), thyroid ultrasound and orbital computed tomography. It was RNA transcripts that yielded the amplified TCR beta CDR3 regions. HTBI primers were used for first-round RT-PCR of the TCR CDR3. TCRdb re-analysed the multiplex PCR reads in MiXCR, keeping a single row per CDR3 protein. The sample lists 600,000 to 650,000 distinct CDR3 sequences; less than 25% were seen once. Germline V gene data show CDR1 as SGHDT and CDR2 as YYEEEE. V was trimmed by 2 bases and J by 4 bases, leaving 10 bases between them. The CDR3 covers 15 residues. A word on this clonotype: No antigen is known for it.

Findings and limits, study-wide: Expanded thyroid clonotypes (above 0.001) were mostly also found in blood. Ophthalmopathy onset followed model prediction by a median around six months.

The TCR originated in a young man with Graves' ophthalmopathy. The V call is TRBV5-6, the J call TRBJ2-6; D possibly corresponds to TRBD1 (5 bases). Sequenced sample: blood. The CDR3, as DNA: TGTGCCAGCAGCTTCAGGGCCCTCGGGGCCAACGTCCTGACTTTC. Translated: CASSFRALGANVLTF.